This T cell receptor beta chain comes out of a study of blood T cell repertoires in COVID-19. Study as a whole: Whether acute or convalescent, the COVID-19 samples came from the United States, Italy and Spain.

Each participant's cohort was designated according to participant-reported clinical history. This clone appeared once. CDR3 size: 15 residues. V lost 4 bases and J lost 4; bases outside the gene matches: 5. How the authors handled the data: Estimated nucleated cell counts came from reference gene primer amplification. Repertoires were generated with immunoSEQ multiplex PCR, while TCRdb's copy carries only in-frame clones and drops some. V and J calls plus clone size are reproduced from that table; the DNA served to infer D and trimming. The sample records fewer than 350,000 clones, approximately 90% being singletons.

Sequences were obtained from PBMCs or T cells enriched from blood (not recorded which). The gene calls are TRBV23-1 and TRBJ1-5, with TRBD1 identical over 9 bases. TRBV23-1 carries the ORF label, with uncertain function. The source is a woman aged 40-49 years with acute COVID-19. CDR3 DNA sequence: TGCGCCAGCAGTCGTGGACAGGGGTGGAATCAGCCCCAGCATTTT. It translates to CASSRGQGWNQPQHF.